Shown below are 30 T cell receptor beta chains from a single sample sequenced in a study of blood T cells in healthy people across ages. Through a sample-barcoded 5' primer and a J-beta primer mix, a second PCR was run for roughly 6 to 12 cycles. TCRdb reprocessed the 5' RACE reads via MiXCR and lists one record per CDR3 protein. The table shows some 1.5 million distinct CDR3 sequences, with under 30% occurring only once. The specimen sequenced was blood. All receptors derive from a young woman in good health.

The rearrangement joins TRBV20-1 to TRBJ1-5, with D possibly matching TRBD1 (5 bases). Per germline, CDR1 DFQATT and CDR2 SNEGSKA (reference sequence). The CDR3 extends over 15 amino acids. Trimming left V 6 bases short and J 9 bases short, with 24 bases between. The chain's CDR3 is CSATQPEPGPGPQHF. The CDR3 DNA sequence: TGCAGTGCAACACAACCCGAACCGGGACCCGGGCCCCAGCATTTT.

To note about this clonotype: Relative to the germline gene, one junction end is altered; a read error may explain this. CDR3 sequence reads: CAGSQPGRSSGDTQYF. The CDR3 region has the DNA TGCGCCGGCAGCCAACCGGGACGAAGTTCGGGAGATACGCAGTATTTT. This chain connects TRBV4-1 to TRBJ2-3; the D call may be TRBD1 or TRBD2 (5 bases each). Germline loops: CDR1 MGHRA, CDR2 YSYEKL. This CDR3 has 16 residues.

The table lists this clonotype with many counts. Written as DNA, the CDR3 is TGCAGCGTTCGCCTCTCCAGCGGGTTGATAAATGAGCAGTTCTTC. It codes for CSVRLSSGLINEQFF. The chain links TRBV29-1 to TRBJ2-1; TRBD2 is a possible D gene (6 bases). CDR3 length equals 15 residues. Germline CDR1 SQVTM, CDR2 ANQGSEA. With 5 bases removed from V and 7 bases from J, the gap between germline ends came to 21 bases.

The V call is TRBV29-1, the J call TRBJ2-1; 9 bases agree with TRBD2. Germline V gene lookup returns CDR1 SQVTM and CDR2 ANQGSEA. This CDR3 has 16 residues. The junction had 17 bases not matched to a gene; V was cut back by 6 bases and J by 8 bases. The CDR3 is CSVGQLAGPNGDEQFF. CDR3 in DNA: TGCAGCGTGGGGCAACTAGCGGGTCCGAACGGCGATGAGCAGTTCTTC.

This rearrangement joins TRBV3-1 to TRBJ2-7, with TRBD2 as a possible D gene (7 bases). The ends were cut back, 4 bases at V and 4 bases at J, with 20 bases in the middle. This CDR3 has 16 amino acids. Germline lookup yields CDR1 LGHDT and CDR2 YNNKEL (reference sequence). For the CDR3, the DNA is TGTGCCAGCAGCCCGATTCAACGGGGGGCCGAGTACGAGCAGTACTTC. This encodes CASSPIQRGAEYEQYF.

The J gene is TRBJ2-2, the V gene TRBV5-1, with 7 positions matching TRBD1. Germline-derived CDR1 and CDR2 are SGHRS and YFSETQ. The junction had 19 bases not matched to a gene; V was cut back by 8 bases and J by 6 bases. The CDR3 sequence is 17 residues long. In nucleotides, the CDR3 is TGCGCCAGACCAATCACCCAGGGACAGACTAACGCCGGGGAGCTGTTTTTT. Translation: CARPITQGQTNAGELFF.

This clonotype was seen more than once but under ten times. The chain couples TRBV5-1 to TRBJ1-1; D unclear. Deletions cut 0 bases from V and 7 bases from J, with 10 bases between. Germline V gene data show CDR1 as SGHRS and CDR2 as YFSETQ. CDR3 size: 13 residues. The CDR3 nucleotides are TGCGCCAGCAGCTTGGGGTGGGGAAATGAAGCTTTCTTT. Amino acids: CASSLGWGNEAFF.

CDR3 DNA: TGTGCCAGCAGTTTAGGGGCAGGGCGGCAGCCCCAGCATTTT. Translated: CASSLGAGRQPQHF. The chain couples TRBV12-3 or TRBV12-4 to TRBJ1-5, with D tentatively TRBD1 (5 bases). Trimming removed 1 base at V and 7 bases at J, with 11 bases between. This CDR3 is built from 14 residues.

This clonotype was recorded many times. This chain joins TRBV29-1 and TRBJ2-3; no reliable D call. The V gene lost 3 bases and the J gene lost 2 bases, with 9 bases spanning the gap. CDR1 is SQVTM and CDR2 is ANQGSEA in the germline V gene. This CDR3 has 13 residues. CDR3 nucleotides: TGCAGCGTTGAGGAAGGTAACACAGATACGCAGTATTTT. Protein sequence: CSVEEGNTDTQYF.

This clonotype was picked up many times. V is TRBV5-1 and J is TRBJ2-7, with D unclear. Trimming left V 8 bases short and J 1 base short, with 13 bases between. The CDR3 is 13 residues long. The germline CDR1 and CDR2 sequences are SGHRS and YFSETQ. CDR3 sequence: CASRIGPSYEQYF. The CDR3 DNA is TGCGCCAGTAGGATTGGCCCTTCCTACGAGCAGTACTTC.

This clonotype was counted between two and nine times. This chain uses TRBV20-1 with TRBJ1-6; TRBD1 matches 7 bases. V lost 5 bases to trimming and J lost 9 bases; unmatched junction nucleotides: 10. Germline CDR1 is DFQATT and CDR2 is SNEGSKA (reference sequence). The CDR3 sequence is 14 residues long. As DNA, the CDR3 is TGCAGTGCTGGGGTGACAGGGAATGGTTCACCCCTCCACTTT. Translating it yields CSAGVTGNGSPLHF.

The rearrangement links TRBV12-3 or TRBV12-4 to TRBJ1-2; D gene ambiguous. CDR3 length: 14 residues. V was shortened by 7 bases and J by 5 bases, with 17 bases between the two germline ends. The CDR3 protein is CASTREGRPYGYTF. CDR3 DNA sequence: TGTGCCAGCACCCGCGAAGGGCGGCCTTATGGCTACACCTTC.

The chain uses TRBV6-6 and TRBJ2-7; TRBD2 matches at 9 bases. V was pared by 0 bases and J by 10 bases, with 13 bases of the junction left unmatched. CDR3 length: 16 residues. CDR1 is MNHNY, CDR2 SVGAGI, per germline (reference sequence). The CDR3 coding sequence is TGTGCCAGCAGTTACTCGGGGAGGGTAGCGGGAGACACCCAGTACTTC. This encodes CASSYSGRVAGDTQYF.

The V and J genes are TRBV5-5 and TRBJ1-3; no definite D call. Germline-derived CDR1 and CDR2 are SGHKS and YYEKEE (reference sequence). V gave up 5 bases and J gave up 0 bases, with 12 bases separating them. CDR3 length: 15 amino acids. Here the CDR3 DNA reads TGTGCCAGCAGTTTCGACCTAGCCTCTGGAAACACCATATATTTT. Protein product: CASSFDLASGNTIYF.

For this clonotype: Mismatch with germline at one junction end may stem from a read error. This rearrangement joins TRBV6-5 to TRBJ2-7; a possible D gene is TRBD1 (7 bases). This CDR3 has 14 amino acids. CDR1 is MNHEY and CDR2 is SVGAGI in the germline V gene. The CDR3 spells CASEGAGNSHEQYF. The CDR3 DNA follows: TGTGCCAGCGAGGGGGCGGGAAACTCCCACGAGCAGTACTTC.

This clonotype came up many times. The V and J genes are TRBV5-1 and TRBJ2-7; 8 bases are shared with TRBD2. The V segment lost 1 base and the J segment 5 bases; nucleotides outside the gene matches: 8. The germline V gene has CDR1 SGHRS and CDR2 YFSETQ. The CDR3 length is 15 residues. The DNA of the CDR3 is TGCGCCAGCAGCTTGTACGCGGGAGGTATTAACGAGCAGTACTTC. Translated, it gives CASSLYAGGINEQYF.

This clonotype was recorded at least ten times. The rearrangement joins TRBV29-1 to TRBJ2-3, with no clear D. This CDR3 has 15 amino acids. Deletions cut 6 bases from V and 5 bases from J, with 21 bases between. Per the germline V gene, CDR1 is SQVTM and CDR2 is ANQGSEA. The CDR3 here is CSVDRSLGVGDTQYF. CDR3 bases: TGCAGCGTGGATCGGTCTTTAGGAGTAGGAGATACGCAGTATTTT.

DNA of the CDR3: TGTGCCAGCAGGACTCGACAGGGTAGGAGCAATCAGCCCCAGCATTTT. Its protein is CASRTRQGRSNQPQHF. The gene calls are TRBV25-1 and TRBJ1-5; the match to TRBD1 covers 7 bases. The CDR3 has 16 residues. Germline values: CDR1 MGHDK, CDR2 SYGVNS. V lost 6 bases, J lost 1 base, and 9 bases stayed unmatched. Supplemented by reference TRBV25-1 and TRBJ1-5, the full variable domain reads EADIYQTPRYLVIGTGKKITLECSQTMGHDKMYWYQQDPGMELHLIHYSYGVNSTEKGDLSSESTVSRIRTEHFPLTLESARPSHTSQYLCASRTRQGRSNQPQHFGDGTRLSIL.

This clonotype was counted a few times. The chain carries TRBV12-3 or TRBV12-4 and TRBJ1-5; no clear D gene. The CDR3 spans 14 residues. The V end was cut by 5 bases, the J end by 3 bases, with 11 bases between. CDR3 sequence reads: CASSTRASNQPQHF. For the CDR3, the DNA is TGTGCCAGCAGTACCCGGGCCTCCAATCAGCCCCAGCATTTT.

CDR3 nucleotide sequence: TGTGCCAGCAGCACCCGTCCGAGGGGCCCTCGATCTAATGAAAAACTGTTTTTT. Its translation: CASSTRPRGPRSNEKLFF. The chain carries TRBV7-6 and TRBJ1-4, with TRBD1 as a possible D gene (5 bases). The CDR3 loop spans 18 amino acids. V lost 5 bases and J 3 bases, leaving 22 bases between the germline ends. Germline CDR1 reads SGHVS; CDR2 reads FNYEAQ.

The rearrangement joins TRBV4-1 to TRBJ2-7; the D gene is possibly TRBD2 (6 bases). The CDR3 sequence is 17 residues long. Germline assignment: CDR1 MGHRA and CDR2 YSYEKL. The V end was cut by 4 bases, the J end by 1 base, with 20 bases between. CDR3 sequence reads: CASSPPPRGMRSYEQYF. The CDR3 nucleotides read TGCGCCAGCAGCCCTCCTCCACGGGGGATGCGGTCCTACGAGCAGTACTTC.

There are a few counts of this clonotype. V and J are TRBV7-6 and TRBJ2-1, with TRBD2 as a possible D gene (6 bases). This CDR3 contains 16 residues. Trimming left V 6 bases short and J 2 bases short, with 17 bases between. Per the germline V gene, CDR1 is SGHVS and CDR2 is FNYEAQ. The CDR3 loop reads CASSPGTSIPYNEQFF. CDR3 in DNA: TGTGCCAGCAGTCCGGGGACTTCTATTCCCTACAATGAGCAGTTCTTC.

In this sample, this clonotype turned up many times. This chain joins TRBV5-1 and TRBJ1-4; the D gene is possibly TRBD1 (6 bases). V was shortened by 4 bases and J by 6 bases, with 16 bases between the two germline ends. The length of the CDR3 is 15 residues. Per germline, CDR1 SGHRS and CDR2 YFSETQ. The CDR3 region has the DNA TGCGCCAGCAGCATCGCAGGGGAGAATCATGAAAAACTGTTTTTT. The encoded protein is CASSIAGENHEKLFF.

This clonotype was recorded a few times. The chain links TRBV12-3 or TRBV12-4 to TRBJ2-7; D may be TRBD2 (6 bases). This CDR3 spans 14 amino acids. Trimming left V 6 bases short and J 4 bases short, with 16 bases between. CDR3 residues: CASSRGGNLYEQYF. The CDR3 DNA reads TGTGCCAGCAGCCGAGGAGGGAATTTGTACGAGCAGTACTTC.

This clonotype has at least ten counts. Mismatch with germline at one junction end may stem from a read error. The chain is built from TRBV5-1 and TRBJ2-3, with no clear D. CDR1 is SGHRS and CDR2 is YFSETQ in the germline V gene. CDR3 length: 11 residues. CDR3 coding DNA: TGTGCCAGCAGTTTGCAGGATACGCAGTATTTT. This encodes CASSLQDTQYF.

Here the CDR3 DNA reads TGTGCCAGCTCACCAGGGGGGGGGCAACGGAATGAGCAGTTCTTC. The encoded protein is CASSPGGGQRNEQFF. The J gene is TRBJ2-1, the V gene TRBV18; tentative D call: TRBD2 (7 bases). V gave up 2 bases and J gave up 7 bases, with 15 bases separating them. Germline V lookup: CDR1 KGHSH, CDR2 LQKENI. The CDR3 has 15 amino acids.

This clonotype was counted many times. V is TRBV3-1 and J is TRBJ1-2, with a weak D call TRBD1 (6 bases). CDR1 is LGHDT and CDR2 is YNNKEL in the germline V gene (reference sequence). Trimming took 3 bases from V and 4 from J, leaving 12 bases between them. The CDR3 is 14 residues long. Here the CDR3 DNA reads TGTGCCAGCAGCCAGCAACAGGGCGCCTATGGCTACACCTTC. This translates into CASSQQQGAYGYTF.

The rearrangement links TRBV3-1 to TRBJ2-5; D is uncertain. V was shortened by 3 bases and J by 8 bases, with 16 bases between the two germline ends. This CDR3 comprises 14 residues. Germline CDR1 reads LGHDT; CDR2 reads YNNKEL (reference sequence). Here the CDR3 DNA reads TGTGCCAGCAGCCACAATCCTGATGGCGGAACCCAGTACTTC. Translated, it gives CASSHNPDGGTQYF.

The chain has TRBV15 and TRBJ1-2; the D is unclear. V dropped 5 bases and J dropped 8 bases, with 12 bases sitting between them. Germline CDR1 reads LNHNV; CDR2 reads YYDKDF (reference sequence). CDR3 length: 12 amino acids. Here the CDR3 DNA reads TGTGCCACCAGCCGTAGACGAGAAGGCTACACCTTC. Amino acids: CATSRRREGYTF.

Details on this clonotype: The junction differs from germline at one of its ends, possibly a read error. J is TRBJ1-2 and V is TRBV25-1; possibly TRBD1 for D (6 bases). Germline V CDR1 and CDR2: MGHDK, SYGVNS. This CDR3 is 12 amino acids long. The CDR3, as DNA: TGTGCCAGCCGGACAGCTAACTATGACTACACCTTC. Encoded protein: CASRTANYDYTF.